This entry lists 13 T cell receptor beta chains sequenced from one sample in a study of beta chain features in type 1 diabetes. Study results and limitations: Within each of all four CD4+ subsets, Type 1 diabetes patients had TCRB CDR3s that were moderately but significantly shorter.

cDNA synthesis used the whole RNA isolate, giving expressed TCRB sequences. Profiling relied on immunoSEQ multiplex PCR, and the TCRdb table lists in-frame clones only, not all of them. The sample consists of some 350,000 clones, around 10% of them appearing once. Their antigens remain unidentified. Sequenced sample: central memory CD4+ T cells from blood. The receptor source for this set is a man aged 25 to 40 with type 1 diabetes.

This clone was observed a few times. This sequence joins TRBV5-6 and TRBJ1-4; no definite D call. Trimming shortened V by 0 bases and J by 7 bases, and 7 bases separated the two germline ends. The CDR3 runs to 13 residues. The germline gives CDR1 SGHDT, CDR2 YYEEEE. CDR3 DNA sequence: TGTGCCAGCAGCTTGGGGTTTAGTGAAAAACTGTTTTTT. It translates to CASSLGFSEKLFF.

V gene TRBV14 combines with J gene TRBJ2-2; no definite D call. The CDR3 spans 16 residues. Trimming left V 4 bases short and J 0 bases short, with 12 bases between. Germline CDR1 reads SGHDN; CDR2 reads FVKESK. DNA of the CDR3: TGTGCCAGCAGCCCGTTTGGTGGGACGAACACCGGGGAGCTGTTTTTT. Amino acids: CASSPFGGTNTGELFF. Looking up the rest from reference TRBV14 and TRBJ2-2 gives the full variable domain: EAGVTQFPSHSVIEKGQTVTLRCDPISGHDNLYWYRRVMGKEIKFLLHFVKESKQDESGMPNNRFLAERTGGTYSTLKVQPAELEDSGVYFCASSPFGGTNTGELFFGEGSRLTVL.

This clone was seen only a few times. The chain uses TRBV7-2 and TRBJ2-1, with TRBD1 identical over 11 bases. The V and J ends lost 5 bases and 9 bases, in that order; junction bases with no gene match: 12. CDR3 size: 16 residues. Germline assignment: CDR1 SGHTA and CDR2 FQGNSA. CDR3 sequence reads: CASSEVGQGAWIEQFF. The CDR3 region has the DNA TGTGCCAGCAGCGAAGTCGGACAGGGGGCCTGGATTGAGCAGTTCTTC.

This clone was recorded a few times. This sequence joins TRBV5-5 and TRBJ1-1; D might be TRBD1 (5 bases). The CDR3 has 16 amino acids. V was clipped by 0 bases and J by 3 bases, with 15 bases between them. Germline V CDR1 and CDR2: SGHKS, YYEKEE (reference sequence). The CDR3 nucleotides read TGTGCCAGCAGCTTGGCAGGAGGGGTAGTCGACACTGAAGCTTTCTTT. Residues: CASSLAGGVVDTEAFF.

In this sample, this clone turned up a few times. The V gene is TRBV5-1, the J gene TRBJ2-7, with TRBD1 as a possible D gene (6 bases). Germline lookup yields CDR1 SGHRS and CDR2 YFSETQ. Trimming took off 7 bases at V and 0 bases at J, with 11 bases between the two ends. There are 13 residues in the CDR3. The CDR3 loop is CASYDRSSYEQYF. The CDR3 nucleotides read TGCGCCAGCTACGACAGGTCCTCCTACGAGCAGTACTTC.

This clone has only a few counts. CDR3 region: CASSSLGGGYGYTF. The DNA of the CDR3 is TGTGCCAGCAGTTCCTTGGGGGGCGGCTATGGCTACACCTTC. This chain uses TRBV6-5 with TRBJ1-2; D possibly corresponds to TRBD1 (6 bases). This CDR3 has 14 amino acids. V lost 4 bases, J lost 4 bases, and 13 bases lay in between. Germline CDR1 is MNHEY and CDR2 is SVGAGI.

The chain is built from TRBV15 and TRBJ1-2; D unclear. The CDR3 totals 15 residues. Germline CDR1 reads LNHNV; CDR2 reads YYDKDF (reference sequence). With 3 bases removed from V and 4 bases from J, the gap between germline ends came to 15 bases. The CDR3 nucleotides read TGTGCCACCAGCAGGGGAGCCCATTGGGCCTATGGCTACACCTTC. As protein: CATSRGAHWAYGYTF.

This clone was seen only a few times. This chain joins TRBV5-6 and TRBJ1-2, with 9 bases lining up with TRBD1. V trimming: 5 bases; J trimming: 4 bases; junction bases outside the gene matches: 12. Germline values: CDR1 SGHDT, CDR2 YYEEEE. CDR3 length equals 16 residues. CDR3 DNA: TGTGCCAGCAGGCCACCCGGGACAGGGACCCTCTATGGCTACACCTTC. This sequence encodes CASRPPGTGTLYGYTF. Looking up the rest from reference TRBV5-6 and TRBJ1-2 gives the full variable domain: DAGVTQSPTHLIKTRGQQVTLRCSPKSGHDTVSWYQQALGQGPQFIFQYYEEEERQRGNFPDRFSGHQFPNYSSELNVNALLLGDSALYLCASRPPGTGTLYGYTFGSGTRLTVV.

This clone was seen more than once but under ten times. The V and J genes are TRBV7-6 and TRBJ1-1; 8 bases are shared with TRBD1. This CDR3 is 14 amino acids long. Germline lookup yields CDR1 SGHVS and CDR2 FNYEAQ. The V and J ends lost 6 bases and 5 bases, in that order; junction bases with no gene match: 8. The CDR3: CASRPGGGRTEAFF. CDR3 nucleotides: TGTGCCAGCAGACCAGGGGGCGGACGGACTGAAGCTTTCTTT. Drawing the rest from reference TRBV7-6 and TRBJ1-1, the complete variable domain is GAGVSQSPRYKVTKRGQDVALRCDPISGHVSLYWYRQALGQGPEFLTYFNYEAQQDKSGLPNDRFSAERPEGSISTLTIQRTEQRDSAMYRCASRPGGGRTEAFFGQGTRLTVV.

This chain joins TRBV10-3 and TRBJ2-3, with D unclear. This CDR3 is built from 11 residues. Looked up from germline, CDR1 is ENHRY and CDR2 is SYGVKD. The V gene lost 8 bases and the J gene lost 4 bases, with 7 bases spanning the gap. CDR3: CAIAESDTQYF. For the CDR3, the DNA is TGTGCCATCGCAGAGTCAGATACGCAGTATTTT.

This clone has more than one count but fewer than ten. The CDR3 DNA sequence: TGTGCCAGCAGTGGTGGGGCTAGCTCCTACAATGAGCAGTTCTTC. Its translation is CASSGGASSYNEQFF. The chain joins TRBV2 to TRBJ2-1, with a tentative D call TRBD1 (5 bases). V was pared by 4 bases and J by 0 bases, with 10 bases between. The CDR3 is 15 residues long. Germline V gives CDR1 SNHLY, CDR2 FYNNEI.

A few counts support this clone. V and J are TRBV6-6 and TRBJ2-4, with D possibly TRBD1 on 6 matching bases. The CDR3 runs 16 residues. Trimming removed 10 bases from V and 0 bases from J, with 19 bases in between. The germline V gene has CDR1 MNHNY and CDR2 SVGAGI (reference sequence). In DNA, the CDR3 is TGTGCCACGATGAACAGGGATTCCTTAGCCAAAAACATTCAGTACTTC. It is translated as CATMNRDSLAKNIQYF.

This clone was recorded many times. CDR3 amino acids: CASSSSGDTQYF. CDR3 DNA: TGTGCCAGCAGCTCGAGTGGGGATACGCAGTATTTT. The chain uses TRBV7-9 and TRBJ2-3; unclear D gene. This CDR3 has 12 amino acids. Germline values: CDR1 SEHNR, CDR2 FQNEAQ (reference sequence). V shed 4 bases and J shed 6 bases, with 8 bases lying between them.